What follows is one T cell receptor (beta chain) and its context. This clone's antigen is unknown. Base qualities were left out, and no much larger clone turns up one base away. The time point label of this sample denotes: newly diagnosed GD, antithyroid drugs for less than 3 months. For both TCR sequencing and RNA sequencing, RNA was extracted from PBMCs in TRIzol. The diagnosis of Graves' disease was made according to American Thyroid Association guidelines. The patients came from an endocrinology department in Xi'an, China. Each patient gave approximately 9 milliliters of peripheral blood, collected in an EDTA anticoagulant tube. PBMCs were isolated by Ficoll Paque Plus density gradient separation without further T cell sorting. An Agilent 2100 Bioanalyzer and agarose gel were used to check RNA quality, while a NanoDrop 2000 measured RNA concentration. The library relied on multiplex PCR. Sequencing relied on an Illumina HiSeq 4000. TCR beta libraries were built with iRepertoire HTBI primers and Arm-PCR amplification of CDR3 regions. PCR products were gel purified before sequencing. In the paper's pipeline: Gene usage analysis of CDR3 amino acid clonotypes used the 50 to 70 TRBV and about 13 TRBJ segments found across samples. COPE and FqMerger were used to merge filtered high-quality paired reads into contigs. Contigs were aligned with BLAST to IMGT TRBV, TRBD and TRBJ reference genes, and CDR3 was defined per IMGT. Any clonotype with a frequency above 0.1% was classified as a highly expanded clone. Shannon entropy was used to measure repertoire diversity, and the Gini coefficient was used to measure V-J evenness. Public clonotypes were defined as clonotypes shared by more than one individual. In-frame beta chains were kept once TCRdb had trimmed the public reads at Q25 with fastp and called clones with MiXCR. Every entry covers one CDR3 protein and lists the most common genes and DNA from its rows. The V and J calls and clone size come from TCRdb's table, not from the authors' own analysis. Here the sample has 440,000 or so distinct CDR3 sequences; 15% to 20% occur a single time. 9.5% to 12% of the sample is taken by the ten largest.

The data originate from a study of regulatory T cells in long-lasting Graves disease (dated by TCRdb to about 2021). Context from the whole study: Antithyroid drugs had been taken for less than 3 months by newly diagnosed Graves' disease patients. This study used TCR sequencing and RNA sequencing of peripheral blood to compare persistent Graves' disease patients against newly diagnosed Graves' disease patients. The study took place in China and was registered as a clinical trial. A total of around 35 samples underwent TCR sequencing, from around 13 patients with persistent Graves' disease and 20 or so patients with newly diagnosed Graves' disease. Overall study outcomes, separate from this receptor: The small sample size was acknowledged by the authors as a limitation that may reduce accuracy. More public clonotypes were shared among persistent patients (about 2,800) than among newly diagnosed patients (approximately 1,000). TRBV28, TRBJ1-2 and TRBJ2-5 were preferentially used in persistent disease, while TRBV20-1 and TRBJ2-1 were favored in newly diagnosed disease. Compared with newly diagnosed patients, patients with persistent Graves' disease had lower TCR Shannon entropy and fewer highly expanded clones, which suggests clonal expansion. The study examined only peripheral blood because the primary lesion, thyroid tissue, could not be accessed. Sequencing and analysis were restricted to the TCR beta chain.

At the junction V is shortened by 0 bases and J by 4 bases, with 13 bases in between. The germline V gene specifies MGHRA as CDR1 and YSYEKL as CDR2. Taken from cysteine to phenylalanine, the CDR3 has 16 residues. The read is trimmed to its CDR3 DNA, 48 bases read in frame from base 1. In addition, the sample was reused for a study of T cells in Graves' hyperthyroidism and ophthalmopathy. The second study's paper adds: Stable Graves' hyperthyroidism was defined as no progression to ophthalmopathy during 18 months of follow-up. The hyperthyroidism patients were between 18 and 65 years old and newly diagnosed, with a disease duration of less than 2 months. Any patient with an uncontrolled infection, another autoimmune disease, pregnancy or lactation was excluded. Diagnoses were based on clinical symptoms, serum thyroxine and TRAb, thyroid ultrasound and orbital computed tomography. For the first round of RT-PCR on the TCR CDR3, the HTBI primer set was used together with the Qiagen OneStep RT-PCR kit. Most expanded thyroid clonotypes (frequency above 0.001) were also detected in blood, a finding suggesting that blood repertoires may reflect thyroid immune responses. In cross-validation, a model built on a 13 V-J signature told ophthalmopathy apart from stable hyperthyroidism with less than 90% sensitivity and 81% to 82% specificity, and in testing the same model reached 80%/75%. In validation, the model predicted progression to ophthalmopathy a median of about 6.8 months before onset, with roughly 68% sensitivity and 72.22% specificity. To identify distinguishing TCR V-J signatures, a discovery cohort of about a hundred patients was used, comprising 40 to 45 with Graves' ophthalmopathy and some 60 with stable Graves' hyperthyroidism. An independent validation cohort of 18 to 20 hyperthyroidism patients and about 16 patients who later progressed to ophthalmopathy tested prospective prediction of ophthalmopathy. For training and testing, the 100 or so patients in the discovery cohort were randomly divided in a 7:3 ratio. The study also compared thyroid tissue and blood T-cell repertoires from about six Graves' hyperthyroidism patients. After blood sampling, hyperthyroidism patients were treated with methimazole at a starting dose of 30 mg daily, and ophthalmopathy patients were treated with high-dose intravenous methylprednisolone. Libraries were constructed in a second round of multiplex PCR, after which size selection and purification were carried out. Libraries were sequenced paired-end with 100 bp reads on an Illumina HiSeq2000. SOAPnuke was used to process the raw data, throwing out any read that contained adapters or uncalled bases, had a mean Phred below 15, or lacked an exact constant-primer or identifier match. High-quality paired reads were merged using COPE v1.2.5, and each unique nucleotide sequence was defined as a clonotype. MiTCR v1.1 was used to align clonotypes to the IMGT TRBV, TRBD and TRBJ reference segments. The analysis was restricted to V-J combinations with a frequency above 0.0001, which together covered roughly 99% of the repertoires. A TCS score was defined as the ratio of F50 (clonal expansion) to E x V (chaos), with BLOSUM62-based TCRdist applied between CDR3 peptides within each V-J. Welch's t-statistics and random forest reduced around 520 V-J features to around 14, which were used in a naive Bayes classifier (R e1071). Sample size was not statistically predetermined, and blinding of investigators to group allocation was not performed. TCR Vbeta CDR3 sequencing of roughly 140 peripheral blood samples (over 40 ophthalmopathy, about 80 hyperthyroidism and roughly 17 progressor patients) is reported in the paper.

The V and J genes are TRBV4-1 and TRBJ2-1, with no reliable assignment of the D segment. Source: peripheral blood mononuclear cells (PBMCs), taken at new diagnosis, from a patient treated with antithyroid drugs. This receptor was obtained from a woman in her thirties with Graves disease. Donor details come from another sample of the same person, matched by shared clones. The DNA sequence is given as TGCGCCAGCAGCCAAGATCTTTCCGGTACATACAATGAGCAGTTCTTC. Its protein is CASSQDLSGTYNEQFF.